This TCR beta chain was sequenced during a study of T cells in narcolepsy. Study-level results: No autoreactive T cell clone sequences appeared in some memory CD4+ repertoires.

This clone has only one observation. The target antigen is unknown. Profiling relied on immunoSEQ multiplex PCR, and the TCRdb table lists in-frame clones only, not all of them. The sample contains fewer than 40,000 clones, over 65% of which appear only once. J gave up 5 bases and V 7 bases, and 12 bases lay outside the gene matches. Germline assignment: CDR1 SQVTM and CDR2 ANQGSEA. The CDR3 has 14 residues. The TCR was taken from a human donor in good health. Material: memory (CD45RA-) CD4+ T cells from blood. The chain joins TRBV29-1 to TRBJ2-3; 7 nucleotides line up with TRBD2. The CDR3 region is CSAFGDGGIDTQYF. CDR3 nucleotides: TGCAGCGCCTTCGGGGACGGGGGGATAGATACGCAGTATTTT.